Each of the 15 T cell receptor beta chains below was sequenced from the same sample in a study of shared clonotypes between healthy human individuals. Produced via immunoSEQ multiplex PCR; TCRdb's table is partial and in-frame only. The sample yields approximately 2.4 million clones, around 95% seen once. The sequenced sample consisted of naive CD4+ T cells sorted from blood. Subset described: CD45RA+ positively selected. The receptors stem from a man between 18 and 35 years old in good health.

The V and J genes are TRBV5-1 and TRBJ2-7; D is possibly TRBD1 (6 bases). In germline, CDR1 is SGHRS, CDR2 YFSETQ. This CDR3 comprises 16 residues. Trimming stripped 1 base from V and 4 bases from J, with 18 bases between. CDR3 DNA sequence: TGCGCCAGCAGCTTGCAGGACAGCCATAAGCTTTACGAGCAGTACTTC. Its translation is CASSLQDSHKLYEQYF.

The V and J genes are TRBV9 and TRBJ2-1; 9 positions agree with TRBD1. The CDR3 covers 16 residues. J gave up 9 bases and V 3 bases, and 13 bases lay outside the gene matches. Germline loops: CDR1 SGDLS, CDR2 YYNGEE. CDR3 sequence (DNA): TGTGCCAGCAGCGAAAGCCGGGACAGGGCATTGGGTGAGCAGTTCTTC. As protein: CASSESRDRALGEQFF.

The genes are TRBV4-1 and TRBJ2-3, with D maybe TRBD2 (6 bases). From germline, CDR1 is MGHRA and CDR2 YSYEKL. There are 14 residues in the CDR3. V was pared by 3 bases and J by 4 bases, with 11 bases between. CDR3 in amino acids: CASSQQLAADTQYF. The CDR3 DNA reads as TGCGCCAGCAGCCAGCAACTAGCCGCAGATACGCAGTATTTT.

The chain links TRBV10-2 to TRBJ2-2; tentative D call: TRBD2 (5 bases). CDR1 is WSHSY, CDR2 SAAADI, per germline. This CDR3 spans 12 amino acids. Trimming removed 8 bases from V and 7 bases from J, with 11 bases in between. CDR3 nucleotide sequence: TGCGCCAGCCGGGAAACGGACGGGGAGCTGTTTTTT. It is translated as CASRETDGELFF.

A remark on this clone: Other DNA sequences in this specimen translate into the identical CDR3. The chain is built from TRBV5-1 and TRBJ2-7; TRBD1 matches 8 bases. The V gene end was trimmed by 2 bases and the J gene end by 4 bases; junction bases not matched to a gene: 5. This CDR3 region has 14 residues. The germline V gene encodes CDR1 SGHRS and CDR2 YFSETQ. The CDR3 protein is CASSLGQGSYEQYF. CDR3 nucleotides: TGCGCCAGCAGCTTAGGACAGGGCTCATACGAGCAGTACTTC.

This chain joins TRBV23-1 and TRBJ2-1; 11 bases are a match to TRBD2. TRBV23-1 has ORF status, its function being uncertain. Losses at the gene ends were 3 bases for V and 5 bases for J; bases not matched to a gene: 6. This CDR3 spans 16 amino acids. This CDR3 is CASSQTSTSGNNEQFF. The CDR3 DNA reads TGCGCCAGCAGTCAGACGTCGACTAGCGGGAACAATGAGCAGTTCTTC.

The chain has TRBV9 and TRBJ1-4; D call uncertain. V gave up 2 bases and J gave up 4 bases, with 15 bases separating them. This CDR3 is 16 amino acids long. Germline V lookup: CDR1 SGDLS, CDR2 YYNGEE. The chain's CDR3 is CASSVGPAGINEKLFF. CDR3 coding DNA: TGTGCCAGCAGCGTCGGACCGGCGGGGATTAATGAAAAACTGTTTTTT.

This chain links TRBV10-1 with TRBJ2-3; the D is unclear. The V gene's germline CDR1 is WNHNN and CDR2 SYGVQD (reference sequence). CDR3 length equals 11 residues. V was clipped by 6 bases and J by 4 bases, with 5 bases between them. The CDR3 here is CASSFSDTQYF. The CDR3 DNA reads TGCGCCAGCAGCTTTTCAGATACGCAGTATTTT.

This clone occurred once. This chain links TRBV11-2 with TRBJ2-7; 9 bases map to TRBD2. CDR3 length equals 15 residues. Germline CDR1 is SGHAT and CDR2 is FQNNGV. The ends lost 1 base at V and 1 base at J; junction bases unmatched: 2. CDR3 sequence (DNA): TGTGCCAGCAGCTTAGGCGGGGGGGAGTCCTACGAGCAGTACTTC. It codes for CASSLGGGESYEQYF. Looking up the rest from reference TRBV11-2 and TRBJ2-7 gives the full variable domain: EAGVAQSPRYKIIEKRQSVAFWCNPISGHATLYWYQQILGQGPKLLIQFQNNGVVDDSQLPKDRFSAERLKGVDSTLKIQPAKLEDSAVYLCASSLGGGESYEQYFGPGTRLTVT.

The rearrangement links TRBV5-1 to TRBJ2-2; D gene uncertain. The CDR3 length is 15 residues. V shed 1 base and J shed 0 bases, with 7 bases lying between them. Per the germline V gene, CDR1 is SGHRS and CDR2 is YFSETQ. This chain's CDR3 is CASSLPSPNTGELFF. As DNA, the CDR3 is TGCGCCAGCAGCTTGCCCTCACCGAACACCGGGGAGCTGTTTTTT.

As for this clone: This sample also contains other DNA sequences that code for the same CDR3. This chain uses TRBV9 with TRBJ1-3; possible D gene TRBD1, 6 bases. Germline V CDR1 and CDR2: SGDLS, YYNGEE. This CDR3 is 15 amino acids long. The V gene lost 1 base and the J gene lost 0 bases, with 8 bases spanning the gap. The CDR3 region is CASSVRGDSGNTIYF. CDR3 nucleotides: TGTGCCAGCAGCGTAAGGGGGGACTCTGGAAACACCATATATTTT.

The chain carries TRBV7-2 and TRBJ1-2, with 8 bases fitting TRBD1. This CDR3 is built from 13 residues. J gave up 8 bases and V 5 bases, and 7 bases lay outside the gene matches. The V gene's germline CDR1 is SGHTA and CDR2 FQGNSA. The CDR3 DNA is TGTGCCAGCAGCCCCGGACAGGGTGAGGGCTACACCTTC. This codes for CASSPGQGEGYTF.

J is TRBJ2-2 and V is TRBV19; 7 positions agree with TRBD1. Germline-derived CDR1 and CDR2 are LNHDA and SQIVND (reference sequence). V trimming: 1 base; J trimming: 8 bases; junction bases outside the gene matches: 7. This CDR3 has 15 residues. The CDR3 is CASSIVQGVGGELFF. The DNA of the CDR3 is TGTGCCAGTAGTATAGTCCAGGGGGTCGGAGGGGAGCTGTTTTTT.

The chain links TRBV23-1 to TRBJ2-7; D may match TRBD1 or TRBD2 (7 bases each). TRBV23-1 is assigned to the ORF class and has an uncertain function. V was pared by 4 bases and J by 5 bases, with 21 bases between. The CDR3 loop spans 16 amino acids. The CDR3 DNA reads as TGCGCCAGCAGTCCGCCCCATCCGACAGGGAGGGACGAGCAGTACTTC. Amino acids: CASSPPHPTGRDEQYF.

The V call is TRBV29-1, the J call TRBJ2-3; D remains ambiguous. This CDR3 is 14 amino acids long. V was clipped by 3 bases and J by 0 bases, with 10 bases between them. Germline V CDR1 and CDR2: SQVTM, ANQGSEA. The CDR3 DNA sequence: TGCAGCGTTGATGGCGGTCCTAGCACAGATACGCAGTATTTT. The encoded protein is CSVDGGPSTDTQYF.